This T cell receptor beta chain is drawn from a study of T cell repertoires in cytomegalovirus infection. At the level of the study: Selection of CMV epitopes for the study included recently identified HLA-C-restricted and well-studied HLA-B-restricted ones. Through public TCR beta signatures, both CMV infection and matching HLA type were indicated.

TCRdb called the reads again in MiXCR, with one record for every CDR3 protein. Seen here are about 700,000 distinct CDR3 sequences, roughly 33% observed once, and the top ten hold about 18%. Findings of the study overall: Across the ex vivo response, the dominant clonotypes were HLA-C-restricted CMV-specific TCR beta clonotypes.

Looked up from germline, CDR1 is MNHGY and CDR2 is SAAAGT. There are 12 residues in the CDR3. The ends were cut back, 6 bases at V and 4 bases at J, with 6 bases in the middle. As for this clonotype: Its target is not known.

The sequence was collected from a human donor in good health (CMV status not recorded). Some clones in this sample may be carry-over from other donors' samples. The rearrangement joins TRBV6-8 to TRBJ2-2; D is undetermined. Sequenced here: cultured PBMCs, sampled from culture after CMV antigen stimulation. The CDR3 bases are TGTGCCAGCAGAACTACCACCGGGGAGCTGTTTTTT. Encoded protein: CASRTTTGELFF.